The clone carrying this T cell receptor (beta chain) was picked up a small number of times. Its matching antigen is unknown. This sample was included in a study of cytomegalovirus exposure and HLA in healthy donors. Broader study findings: Subsequent analysis of the roughly 120 validation repertoires found a tendency for first-cohort TCR clusters to co-occur. In vitro data verified a few CMV-associated chains as specific for CMV antigens. Usually a TCR sequence was rare, but some public TCRs were found in many donors.

Profiling relied on immunoSEQ multiplex PCR, and the TCRdb table lists in-frame clones only, not all of them. The sample carries 150,000 to 200,000 clones, 84% recorded once. The donors were members of the validation cohort, which comprised around 110 subjects and was separate from the first cohort of several hundred subjects. Specimen: PBMCs. This sequence originates from a woman aged 18-30 years in good health and CMV-seropositive.

The CDR3 bases are TGCGCCAGCAGCTTCCCGGGACAGGGAGACTACGAGCAGTACTTC. This codes for CASSFPGQGDYEQYF. This chain links TRBV4-1 with TRBJ2-7; 9 nucleotides line up with TRBD1. V lost 5 bases, J lost 3 bases, and 8 bases stayed unmatched. Germline loops: CDR1 MGHRA, CDR2 YSYEKL. The CDR3 runs 15 residues.